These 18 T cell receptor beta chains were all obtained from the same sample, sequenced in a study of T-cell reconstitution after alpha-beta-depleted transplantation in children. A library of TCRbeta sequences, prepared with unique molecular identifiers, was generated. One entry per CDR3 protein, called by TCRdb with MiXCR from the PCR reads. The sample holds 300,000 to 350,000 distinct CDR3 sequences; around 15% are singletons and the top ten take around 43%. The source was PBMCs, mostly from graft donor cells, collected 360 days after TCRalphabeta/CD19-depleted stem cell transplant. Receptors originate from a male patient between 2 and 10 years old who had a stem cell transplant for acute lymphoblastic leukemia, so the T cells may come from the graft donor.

The CDR3 region has the DNA TGCAGTGCTAGAGATTTAGCGGGGGAAACCTACAATGAGCAGTTCTTC. This translates into CSARDLAGETYNEQFF. The gene calls are TRBV20-1 and TRBJ2-1, with TRBD2 matching 9 bases. V trimming: 0 bases; J trimming: 2 bases; junction bases outside the gene matches: 5. The CDR3 covers 16 residues. Looked up from germline, CDR1 is DFQATT and CDR2 is SNEGSKA (reference sequence).

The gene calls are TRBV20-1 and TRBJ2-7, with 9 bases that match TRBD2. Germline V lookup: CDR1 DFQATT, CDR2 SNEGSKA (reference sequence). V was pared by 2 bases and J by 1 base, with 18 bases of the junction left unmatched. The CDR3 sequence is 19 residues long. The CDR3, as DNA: TGCAGTGCTAGACCTAGCGGGACAGCCTATTCCCTTTTTTCCTACGAGCAGTACTTC. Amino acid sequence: CSARPSGTAYSLFSYEQYF.

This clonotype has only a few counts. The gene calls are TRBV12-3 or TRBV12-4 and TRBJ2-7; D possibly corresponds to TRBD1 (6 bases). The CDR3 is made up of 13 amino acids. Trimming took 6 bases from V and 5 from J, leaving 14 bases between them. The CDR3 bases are TGTGCCAGCAGGACAGGTAATTCTAACGAGCAGTACTTC. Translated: CASRTGNSNEQYF.

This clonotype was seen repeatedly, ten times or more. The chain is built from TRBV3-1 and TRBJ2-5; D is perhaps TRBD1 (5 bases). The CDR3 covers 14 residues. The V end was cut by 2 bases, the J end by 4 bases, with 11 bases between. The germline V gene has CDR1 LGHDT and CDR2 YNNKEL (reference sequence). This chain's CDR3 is CASSQFQGRETQYF. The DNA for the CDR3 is TGTGCCAGCAGCCAATTTCAGGGCCGAGAGACCCAGTACTTC.

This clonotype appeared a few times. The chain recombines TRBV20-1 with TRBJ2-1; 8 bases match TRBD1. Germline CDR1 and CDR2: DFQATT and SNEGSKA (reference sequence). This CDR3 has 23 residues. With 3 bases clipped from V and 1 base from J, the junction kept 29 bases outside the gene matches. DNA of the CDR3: TGCAGTGCTAGTAAGGGCTTACCACAGGGGGAGAGAGTCCGGGGAAGGTCCTACAATGAGCAGTTCTTC. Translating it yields CSASKGLPQGERVRGRSYNEQFF.

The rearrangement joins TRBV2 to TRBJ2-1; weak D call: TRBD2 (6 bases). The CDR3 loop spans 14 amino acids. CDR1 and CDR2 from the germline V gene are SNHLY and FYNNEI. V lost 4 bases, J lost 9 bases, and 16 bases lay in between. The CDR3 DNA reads TGTGCCAGCAGTGGTGTCGGGAGACTAGTTGAGCAGTTCTTC. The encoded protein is CASSGVGRLVEQFF.

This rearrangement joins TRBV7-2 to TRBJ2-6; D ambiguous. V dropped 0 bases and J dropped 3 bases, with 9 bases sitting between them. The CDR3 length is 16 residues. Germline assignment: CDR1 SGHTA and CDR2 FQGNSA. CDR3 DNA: TGTGCCAGCAGCTTAGCGGTCGGTGGTGGGGCCAACGTCCTGACTTTC. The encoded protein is CASSLAVGGGANVLTF.

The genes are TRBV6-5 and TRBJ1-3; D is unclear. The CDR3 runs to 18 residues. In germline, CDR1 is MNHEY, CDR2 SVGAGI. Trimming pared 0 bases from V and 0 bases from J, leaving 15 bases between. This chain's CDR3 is CASSYSALKMSSGNTIYF. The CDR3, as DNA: TGTGCCAGCAGTTACTCCGCGCTTAAGATGAGCTCTGGAAACACCATATATTTT.

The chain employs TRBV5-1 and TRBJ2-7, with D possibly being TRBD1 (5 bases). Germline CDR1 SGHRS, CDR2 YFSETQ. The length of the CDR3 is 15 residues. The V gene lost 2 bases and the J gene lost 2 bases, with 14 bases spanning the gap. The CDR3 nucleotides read TGCGCCAGCAGCTTAGGCCCAGGGTCTACCTACGAGCAGTACTTC. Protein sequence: CASSLGPGSTYEQYF.

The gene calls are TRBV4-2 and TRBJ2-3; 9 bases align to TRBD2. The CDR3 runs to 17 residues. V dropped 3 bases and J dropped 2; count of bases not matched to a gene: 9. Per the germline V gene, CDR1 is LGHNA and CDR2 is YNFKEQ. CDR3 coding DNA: TGTGCCAGCAGCCATGGCCTGGGGACTAGCCCCACAGATACGCAGTATTTT. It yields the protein CASSHGLGTSPTDTQYF.

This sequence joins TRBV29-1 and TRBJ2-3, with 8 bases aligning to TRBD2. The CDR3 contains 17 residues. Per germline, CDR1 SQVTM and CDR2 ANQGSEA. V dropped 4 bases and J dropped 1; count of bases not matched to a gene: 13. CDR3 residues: CSVAPPGLDWGTDTQYF. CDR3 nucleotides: TGCAGCGTTGCCCCTCCGGGACTAGATTGGGGCACAGATACGCAGTATTTT.

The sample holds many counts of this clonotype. For the CDR3, the DNA is TGTGCCAGCAGTTTTCCTGGCCTCTACGAGCAGTACTTC. Protein: CASSFPGLYEQYF. The chain carries TRBV28 and TRBJ2-7; D unresolved. This CDR3 has 13 amino acids. In germline, CDR1 is MDHEN, CDR2 SYDVKM. V lost 3 bases, J lost 3 bases, and 9 bases lay in between.

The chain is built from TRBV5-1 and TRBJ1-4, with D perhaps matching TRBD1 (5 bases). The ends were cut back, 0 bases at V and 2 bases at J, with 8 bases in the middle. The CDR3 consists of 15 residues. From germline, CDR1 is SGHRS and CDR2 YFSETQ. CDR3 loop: CASSLGGLTNEKLFF. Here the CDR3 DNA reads TGCGCCAGCAGCTTGGGGGGCTTGACTAATGAAAAACTGTTTTTT.

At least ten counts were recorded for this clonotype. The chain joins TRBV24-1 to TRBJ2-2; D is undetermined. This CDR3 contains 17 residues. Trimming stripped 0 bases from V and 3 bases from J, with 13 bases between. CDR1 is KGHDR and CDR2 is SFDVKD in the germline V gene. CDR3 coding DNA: TGTGCCACCAGTGATTTGAGCAGTGCCTGGGACACCGGGGAGCTGTTTTTT. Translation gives CATSDLSSAWDTGELFF.

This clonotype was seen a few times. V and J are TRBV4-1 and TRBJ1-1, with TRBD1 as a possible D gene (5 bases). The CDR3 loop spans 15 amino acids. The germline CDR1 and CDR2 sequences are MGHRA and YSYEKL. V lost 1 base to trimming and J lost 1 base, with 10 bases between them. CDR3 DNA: TGCGCCAGCAGCCAAGTGGGACGGCCGAACACTGAAGCTTTCTTT. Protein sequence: CASSQVGRPNTEAFF.

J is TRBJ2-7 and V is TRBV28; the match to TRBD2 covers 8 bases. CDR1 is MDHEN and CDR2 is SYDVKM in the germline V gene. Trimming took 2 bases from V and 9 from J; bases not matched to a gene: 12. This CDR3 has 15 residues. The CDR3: CASSLIVAGSGGQYF. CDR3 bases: TGTGCCAGCAGTTTAATAGTAGCGGGGTCCGGCGGGCAGTACTTC.

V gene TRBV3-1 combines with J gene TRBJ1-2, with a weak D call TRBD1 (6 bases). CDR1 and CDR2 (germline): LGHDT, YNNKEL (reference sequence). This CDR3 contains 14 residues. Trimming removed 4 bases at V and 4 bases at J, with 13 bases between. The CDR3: CASSLRGGSYGYTF. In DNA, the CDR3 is TGTGCCAGCAGCCTCAGGGGAGGGAGCTATGGCTACACCTTC.

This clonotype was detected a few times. This chain's CDR3 is CASSLIPGPRFF. Here the CDR3 DNA reads TGTGCCAGCAGCTTGATACCGGGACCACGGTTCTTC. The genes are TRBV5-5 and TRBJ2-1; D may match TRBD1 or TRBD2 (5 bases each). The CDR3 length is 12 residues. The germline V and J ends were trimmed by 1 base and 15 bases, with 14 bases remaining between them. Germline V gives CDR1 SGHKS, CDR2 YYEKEE (reference sequence).